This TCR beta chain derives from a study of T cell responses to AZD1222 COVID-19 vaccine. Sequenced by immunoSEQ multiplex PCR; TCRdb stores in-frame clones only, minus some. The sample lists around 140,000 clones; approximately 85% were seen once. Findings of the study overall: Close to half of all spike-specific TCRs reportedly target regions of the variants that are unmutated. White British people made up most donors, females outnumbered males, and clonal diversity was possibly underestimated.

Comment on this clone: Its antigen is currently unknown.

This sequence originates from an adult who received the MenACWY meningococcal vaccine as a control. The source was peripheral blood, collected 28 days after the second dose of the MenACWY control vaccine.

The DNA for the CDR3 is TGTGCCAGCAGCTTAGATAGCGGGAATGGGGCCAACGTCCTGACTTTC. Protein sequence: CASSLDSGNGANVLTF. This chain joins TRBV11-3 and TRBJ2-6; 8 bases align to TRBD2. CDR3 length equals 16 residues. From germline, CDR1 is SGHNT and CDR2 YENEEA. V lost 0 bases and J lost 3; bases outside the gene matches: 1. Full variable domain (outside the CDR3, taken from reference TRBV11-3 and TRBJ2-6): EAGVVQSPRYKIIEKKQPVAFWCNPISGHNTLYWYLQNLGQGPELLIRYENEEAVDDSQLPKDRFSAERLKGVDSTLKIQPAELGDSAVYLCASSLDSGNGANVLTFGAGSRLTVL.